Each of the 10 T cell receptor beta chains below was sequenced from the same sample in a study of blood T cell repertoires in COVID-19. TCRdb keeps only in-frame clones here, not all; method: immunoSEQ multiplex PCR. The table lists roughly 40,000 clones, about 86% of them singletons. Sequenced material: peripheral blood. The receptors shown here come from a man in his forties with active COVID-19.

The V call is TRBV5-1, the J call TRBJ2-7; possibly TRBD1 for D (6 bases). This CDR3 region has 15 residues. Between the trimmed V and J ends, which lost 0 bases and 1 base, there was a span of 11 bases. Germline CDR1 is SGHRS and CDR2 is YFSETQ. CDR3 loop: CASSLGTVGSYEQYF. The CDR3 nucleotides read TGCGCCAGCAGCTTGGGGACAGTTGGATCCTACGAGCAGTACTTC. Supplemented by reference TRBV5-1 and TRBJ2-7, the full variable domain reads KAGVTQTPRYLIKTRGQQVTLSCSPISGHRSVSWYQQTPGQGLQFLFEYFSETQRNKGNFPGRFSGRQFSNSRSEMNVSTLELGDSALYLCASSLGTVGSYEQYFGPGTRLTVT.

CDR3 sequence reads: CASSVDRGGWSPLHF. CDR3 nucleotide sequence: TGTGCCAGCAGCGTCGACAGGGGCGGATGGTCACCCCTCCACTTT. This chain uses TRBV7-6 with TRBJ1-6, with TRBD1 matching over 8 bases. The junction had 10 bases not matched to a gene; V was cut back by 5 bases and J by 10 bases. The CDR3 extends over 15 amino acids. CDR1 is SGHVS and CDR2 is FNYEAQ in the germline V gene.

The chain links TRBV10-2 to TRBJ1-1; 8 nucleotides match TRBD1. V lost 3 bases, J lost 5 bases, and 5 bases stayed unmatched. Germline-derived CDR1 and CDR2 are WSHSY and SAAADI. This CDR3 is 14 amino acids long. As DNA, the CDR3 is TGCGCCAGCAGTGAAAAAAACAGGGGGACTGAAGCTTTCTTT. Translating gives CASSEKNRGTEAFF.

Regarding this clone: At the DNA level, this CDR3 is encoded by other sequences in the same sample as well. The V and J genes are TRBV27 and TRBJ1-2; a possible D gene is TRBD1 (5 bases). V was pared by 5 bases and J by 3 bases, with 13 bases between. Germline CDR1 reads MNHEY; CDR2 reads SMNVEV (reference sequence). This CDR3 is 14 amino acids long. Written as DNA, the CDR3 is TGTGCCAGCAGTGCCCTCGGGGGGGACTATGGCTACACCTTC. This encodes CASSALGGDYGYTF.

The V call is TRBV7-9, the J call TRBJ2-6; D is possibly TRBD1 (5 bases). CDR1 is SEHNR, CDR2 FQNEAQ, per germline (reference sequence). Trimming left V 3 bases short and J 4 bases short, with 10 bases between. The CDR3 extends over 15 amino acids. The CDR3 bases are TGTGCCAGCAGCTTCCCGAGACAGGGGGCCAACGTCCTGACTTTC. This gives the protein CASSFPRQGANVLTF.

The chain has TRBV5-1 and TRBJ2-3; D not resolved. Germline V gene sequence: CDR1 SGHRS, CDR2 YFSETQ. The CDR3 length is 14 residues. V lost 0 bases and J lost 4, with 9 bases in between. CDR3: CASSLGLAADTQYF. DNA of the CDR3: TGCGCCAGCAGCTTGGGTCTGGCCGCAGATACGCAGTATTTT.

V and J are TRBV11-2 and TRBJ2-7, with 10 positions matching TRBD2. The CDR3 runs 14 residues. The V and J ends lost 6 bases and 1 base, in that order; junction bases with no gene match: 3. Germline CDR1 is SGHAT and CDR2 is FQNNGV. In DNA form, the CDR3 reads TGTGCCAGCAGTTGGACTAGCGGTTCCTACGAGCAGTACTTC. Residues: CASSWTSGSYEQYF.

This chain joins TRBV11-2 and TRBJ1-1; no clear D. The V end lost 2 bases, the J end lost 4 bases, and 14 bases lay between the germline ends. The CDR3 runs 15 residues. Germline V gene sequence: CDR1 SGHAT, CDR2 FQNNGV. CDR3 region: CASSLNVRRSTEAFF. The DNA of the CDR3 is TGTGCCAGCAGCTTAAATGTTCGAAGGAGCACTGAAGCTTTCTTT.

The chain employs TRBV5-5 and TRBJ2-7; the D gene is possibly TRBD1 (5 bases). CDR3 length: 15 amino acids. V was cut by 4 bases and J by 3 bases, with 17 bases left in between. Per germline, CDR1 SGHKS and CDR2 YYEKEE (reference sequence). The CDR3, as DNA: TGTGCCAGCAGCCCATCCCAGGGTAGTCGCTACGAGCAGTACTTC. It codes for CASSPSQGSRYEQYF. The full variable domain, in which reference TRBV5-5 and TRBJ2-7 provide the parts outside the CDR3, is DAGVTQSPTHLIKTRGQQVTLRCSPISGHKSVSWYQQVLGQGPQFIFQYYEKEERGRGNFPDRFSARQFPNYSSELNVNALLLGDSALYLCASSPSQGSRYEQYFGPGTRLTVT.

The rearrangement links TRBV19 to TRBJ2-2; TRBD2 matches 9 bases. With V trimmed by 6 bases and J by 5 bases, 4 bases remained unmatched. CDR1 is LNHDA, CDR2 SQIVND, per germline (reference sequence). The CDR3 contains 14 residues. CDR3 residues: CASRPSGITGELFF. In DNA form, the CDR3 reads TGTGCCAGTAGGCCTAGCGGGATTACCGGGGAGCTGTTTTTT. Drawing the rest from reference TRBV19 and TRBJ2-2, the complete variable domain is DGGITQSPKYLFRKEGQNVTLSCEQNLNHDAMYWYRQDPGQGLRLIYYSQIVNDFQKGDIAEGYSVSREKKESFPLTVTSAQKNPTAFYLCASRPSGITGELFFGEGSRLTVL.